One sample yielded the 6 T cell receptor beta chains listed below, sequenced in a study of blood T cell repertoires in COVID-19 (dated by TCRdb to 2019 to 2021). Preparation of the library involved the immunoSEQ multiplex PCR assay. TCRdb limited this immuneACCESS table to in-frame rearrangements with V and J called. A share of clones is missing; checked studies link under half to unresolved V genes, and the rest is unexplained. The sample data list about 190,000 clones, and 80% to 90% of these were observed just once. In total, the top ten clones hold roughly 5% of the sample. The sequencing sample was made of peripheral blood. The receptors here all came from a woman aged 80 or over with acute or convalescent COVID-19.

The chain has TRBV19 and TRBJ2-7, with 7 bases aligning to TRBD1. The germline gives CDR1 LNHDA, CDR2 SQIVND (reference sequence). The CDR3 length is 14 residues. V trimming: 6 bases; J trimming: 6 bases; junction bases outside the gene matches: 11. The CDR3 bases are TGTGCCAGTAGCTCGACAGGGCGCGTCGTCGAGCAGTACTTC. It translates to CASSSTGRVVEQYF.

This chain uses TRBV29-1 with TRBJ1-2, with 8 bases matching TRBD1. The germline gives CDR1 SQVTM, CDR2 ANQGSEA. V was clipped by 4 bases and J by 4 bases; unmatched bases: 8. This CDR3 has 14 amino acids. In DNA, the CDR3 is TGCAGCGTTGTTACGGGACAGGTGATCTATGGCTACACCTTC. Its protein is CSVVTGQVIYGYTF.

The rearrangement links TRBV5-4 to TRBJ1-3, with D possibly TRBD1 on 5 matching bases. Per the germline V gene, CDR1 is SGHNT and CDR2 is YYREEE (reference sequence). The CDR3 totals 14 residues. Trimming removed 4 bases from V and 0 bases from J, with 8 bases in between. CDR3 DNA: TGTGCCAGCAGCCGAGACAGCTCTGGAAACACCATATATTTT. Its protein is CASSRDSSGNTIYF. Complete variable domain (other parts from reference TRBV5-4 and TRBJ1-3): ETGVTQSPTHLIKTRGQQVTLRCSSQSGHNTVSWYQQALGQGPQFIFQYYREEENGRGNFPPRFSGLQFPNYSSELNVNALELDDSALYLCASSRDSSGNTIYFGEGSWLTVV.

In its sample, this clone was seen a few times. The chain has TRBV18 and TRBJ1-5; the D gene is possibly TRBD1 (6 bases). This CDR3 is 14 amino acids long. Germline values: CDR1 KGHSH, CDR2 LQKENI. The V and J ends lost 2 bases and 3 bases respectively, with 8 bases between them. The CDR3 DNA reads as TGTGCCAGCTCACCATACAGGGACAATCAGCCCCAGCATTTT. Translated: CASSPYRDNQPQHF.

The V gene is TRBV2, the J gene TRBJ1-1; D is perhaps TRBD1 (6 bases). CDR1 is SNHLY and CDR2 is FYNNEI in the germline V gene. The CDR3 contains 14 residues. V lost 7 bases to trimming and J lost 7 bases, with 19 bases between them. The CDR3 coding sequence is TGTGCCAGCAAGCTTATAGGGGGTGATGGTGAAGCTTTCTTT. Translated: CASKLIGGDGEAFF.

The CDR3 protein is CASSPPGQVQANEQFF. DNA of the CDR3: TGTGCCAGCAGCCCCCCCGGCCAAGTTCAGGCCAATGAGCAGTTCTTC. The V and J genes are TRBV7-9 and TRBJ2-1; D gene uncertain. The CDR3 has 16 amino acids. Germline V gene sequence: CDR1 SEHNR, CDR2 FQNEAQ (reference sequence). Between the trimmed V and J ends, which lost 5 bases and 6 bases, there was a span of 20 bases.